This T cell receptor (beta chain) was sequenced for a study of cytomegalovirus exposure and HLA in healthy donors. Amplification used 60 Vbeta primers and 13 Jbeta primers. Method: immunoSEQ multiplex PCR; TCRdb's copy keeps in-frame clones and lacks some. The sample consists of about 91,000 clones, around 67% of them appearing once. The CDR3 runs 13 residues. V dropped 10 bases and J dropped 7 bases, with 19 bases sitting between them. Germline loops: CDR1 LNHDA, CDR2 SQIVND (reference sequence). The gene calls are TRBV19 and TRBJ1-1; D might be TRBD1 (5 bases). The receptor was derived from a human donor in good health. The sample taken for sequencing was PBMCs. As DNA, the CDR3 is TGTGCCACCAAAAGTTCAGGAGACAGTGAAGCTTTCTTT. Protein: CATKSSGDSEAFF.